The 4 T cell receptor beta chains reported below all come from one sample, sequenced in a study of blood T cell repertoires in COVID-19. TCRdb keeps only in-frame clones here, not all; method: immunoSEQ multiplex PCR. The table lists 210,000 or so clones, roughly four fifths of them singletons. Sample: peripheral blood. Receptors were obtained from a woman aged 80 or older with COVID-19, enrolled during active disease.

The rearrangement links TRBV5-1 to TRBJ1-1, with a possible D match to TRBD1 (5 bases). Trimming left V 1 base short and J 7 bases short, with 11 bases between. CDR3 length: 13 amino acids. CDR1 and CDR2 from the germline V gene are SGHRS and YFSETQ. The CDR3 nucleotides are TGCGCCAGCAGCTTGCCCAGGGCTAATGAAGCTTTCTTT. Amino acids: CASSLPRANEAFF.

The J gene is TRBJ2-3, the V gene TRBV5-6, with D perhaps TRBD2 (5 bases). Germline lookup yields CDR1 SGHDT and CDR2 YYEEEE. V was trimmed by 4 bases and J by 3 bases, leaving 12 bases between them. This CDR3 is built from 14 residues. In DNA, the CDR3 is TGTGCCAGCAGCAGAGGGAGCGGTACAGATACGCAGTATTTT. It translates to CASSRGSGTDTQYF.

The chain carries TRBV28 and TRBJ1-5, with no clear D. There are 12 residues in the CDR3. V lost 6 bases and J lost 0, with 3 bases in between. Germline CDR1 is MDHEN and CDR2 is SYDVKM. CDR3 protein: CASRASNQPQHF. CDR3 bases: TGTGCCAGCAGGGCTAGCAATCAGCCCCAGCATTTT.

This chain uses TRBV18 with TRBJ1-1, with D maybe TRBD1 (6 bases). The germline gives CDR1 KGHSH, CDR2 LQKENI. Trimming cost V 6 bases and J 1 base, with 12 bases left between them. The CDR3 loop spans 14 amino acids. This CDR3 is CASSWETGNTEAFF. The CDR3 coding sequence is TGTGCCAGCTCGTGGGAGACAGGGAACACTGAAGCTTTCTTT.